The 14 T cell receptor beta chains reported below all come from one sample, sequenced in a study of neurological immune-mediated disorders. MiXCR, run by TCRdb on the 5' RACE reads, gives a single entry per CDR3 protein. The sample has about 48,000 distinct CDR3 sequences, more than 5% seen once. Sequencing used CD4+ T cells from blood. Receptor source: a young woman with multiple sclerosis.

This clonotype was detected many times. V gene TRBV7-2 combines with J gene TRBJ1-2, with D perhaps matching TRBD1 (6 bases). CDR3 size: 18 residues. Germline V lookup: CDR1 SGHTA, CDR2 FQGNSA. Trimming took off 4 bases at V and 4 bases at J, with 25 bases between the two ends. The CDR3 reads CASSSSPGTRSVSYGYTF. The CDR3 DNA is TGTGCCAGCAGCTCGAGTCCCGGGACAAGATCCGTTAGCTATGGCTACACCTTC.

The rearrangement uses TRBV19 and TRBJ2-2; D is uncertain. The CDR3 runs 13 residues. Trimming left V 5 bases short and J 6 bases short, with 10 bases between. The germline V gene encodes CDR1 LNHDA and CDR2 SQIVND (reference sequence). CDR3: CASSPFIPGELFF. The CDR3 coding sequence is TGTGCCAGTAGTCCCTTTATCCCCGGGGAGCTGTTTTTT. The complete variable domain, with remaining parts taken from reference TRBV19 and TRBJ2-2, reads DGGITQSPKYLFRKEGQNVTLSCEQNLNHDAMYWYRQDPGQGLRLIYYSQIVNDFQKGDIAEGYSVSREKKESFPLTVTSAQKNPTAFYLCASSPFIPGELFFGEGSRLTVL.

This clonotype appeared many times. This chain joins TRBV7-2 and TRBJ2-3; 10 bases are a match to TRBD2. Losses at the gene ends were 5 bases for V and 2 bases for J; bases not matched to a gene: 4. The CDR3 extends over 15 amino acids. CDR1 SGHTA and CDR2 FQGNSA come from the germline V gene. Here the CDR3 reads CASSVSGGFTDTQYF. The CDR3 DNA follows: TGTGCCAGCAGCGTTAGCGGGGGGTTCACAGATACGCAGTATTTT.

This clonotype has just a few counts. This chain links TRBV20-1 with TRBJ2-1; 12 positions match TRBD2. Germline V CDR1 and CDR2: DFQATT, SNEGSKA (reference sequence). The CDR3 is 20 residues long. The V gene end was trimmed by 2 bases and the J gene end by 1 base; junction bases not matched to a gene: 15. This CDR3 is CSARKRPSGGAAGSYNEQFF. Here the CDR3 DNA reads TGCAGTGCTAGAAAGCGTCCTAGCGGGGGGGCCGCAGGGTCCTACAATGAGCAGTTCTTC.

This clonotype has at least ten counts. This chain connects TRBV12-3 or TRBV12-4 to TRBJ2-7; perhaps TRBD1 as D (5 bases). The CDR3 covers 15 residues. V was clipped by 3 bases and J by 7 bases, with 19 bases between them. The CDR3 DNA follows: TGTGCCAGCAGTTTTTGGCAGGGAAGGATGGGAGAGCAGTACTTC. Protein: CASSFWQGRMGEQYF.

This clonotype was seen ten or more times. The chain links TRBV6-2 or TRBV6-3 to TRBJ2-7; D not resolved. The CDR3 extends over 12 amino acids. In germline, CDR1 is MNHEY, CDR2 SVGEGT. V was shortened by 2 bases and J by 6 bases, with 8 bases between the two germline ends. CDR3 sequence: CASSYEHGEQYV. CDR3 sequence (DNA): TGTGCCAGCAGTTACGAGCATGGCGAGCAGTACGTC.

This clonotype was detected many times. The chain combines TRBV20-1 with TRBJ1-4, with a weak D call TRBD1 (6 bases). The CDR3 totals 12 residues. Germline-derived CDR1 and CDR2 are DFQATT and SNEGSKA (reference sequence). The V and J ends lost 4 bases and 7 bases respectively, with 10 bases between them. The CDR3 is CSATRGGEKLFF. The CDR3 coding sequence is TGCAGTGCTACCAGGGGTGGTGAAAAACTGTTTTTT.

This clonotype was recorded at least ten times. This chain joins TRBV10-3 and TRBJ2-3; TRBD2 matches at 7 bases. In germline, CDR1 is ENHRY, CDR2 SYGVKD. The CDR3 covers 16 residues. The trim removed 3 bases at V and 4 bases at J, leaving 10 bases unmatched. The CDR3 sequence is CAISDTGGSLADTQYF. In nucleotides, the CDR3 is TGTGCCATCAGTGACACGGGCGGGAGCTTGGCAGATACGCAGTATTTT.

This clonotype occurred many times. The chain couples TRBV7-9 to TRBJ2-5, with TRBD1 matching over 8 bases. This CDR3 comprises 17 residues. The ends lost 2 bases at V and 5 bases at J; junction bases unmatched: 13. Per the germline V gene, CDR1 is SEHNR and CDR2 is FQNEAQ (reference sequence). The CDR3 sequence is CASSLSTGQGDRETQYF. The CDR3 bases are TGTGCCAGCAGCTTATCCACTGGACAGGGAGATAGGGAGACCCAGTACTTC. The complete variable domain, with remaining parts taken from reference TRBV7-9 and TRBJ2-5, reads DTGVSQNPRHKITKRGQNVTFRCDPISEHNRLYWYRQTLGQGPEFLTYFQNEAQLEKSRLLSDRFSAERPKGSFSTLEIQRTEQGDSAMYLCASSLSTGQGDRETQYFGPGTRLLVL.

The table lists this clonotype with many counts. The rearrangement links TRBV24-1 to TRBJ1-1; a possible D gene is TRBD1 (6 bases). CDR1 is KGHDR and CDR2 is SFDVKD in the germline V gene. The CDR3 spans 15 residues. The V end lost 4 bases, the J end lost 1 base, and 12 bases lay between the germline ends. The CDR3 sequence: CATSDTGKGNTEAFF. As DNA, the CDR3 is TGTGCCACCAGTGACACAGGGAAGGGGAACACTGAAGCTTTCTTT.

This clonotype was found many times. CDR3 coding DNA: TGTGCCAGCAGTGAAGTGGGGTCGGGATTTGGAAACACCATATATTTT. Amino acids: CASSEVGSGFGNTIYF. The rearrangement uses TRBV25-1 and TRBJ1-3, with unresolved D. The CDR3 loop spans 16 amino acids. V lost 2 bases and J lost 3, with 14 bases in between. CDR1 and CDR2 from the germline V gene are MGHDK and SYGVNS.

This clonotype was observed at least ten times. This sequence joins TRBV9 and TRBJ1-1, with D perhaps matching TRBD1 (6 bases). This CDR3 has 16 residues. V lost 4 bases and J 1 base, leaving 17 bases between the germline ends. Germline CDR1 SGDLS, CDR2 YYNGEE. The CDR3 here is CASSPWAGQKNTEAFF. CDR3 sequence (DNA): TGTGCCAGCAGCCCATGGGCGGGACAAAAGAACACTGAAGCTTTCTTT. Complete variable domain (other parts from reference TRBV9 and TRBJ1-1): DSGVTQTPKHLITATGQRVTLRCSPRSGDLSVYWYQQSLDQGLQFLIQYYNGEERAKGNILERFSAQQFPDLHSELNLSSLELGDSALYFCASSPWAGQKNTEAFFGQGTRLTVV.

This clonotype was detected ten times or more. This sequence joins TRBV5-5 and TRBJ1-2; 10 positions match TRBD1. Germline CDR1 and CDR2: SGHKS and YYEKEE (reference sequence). The CDR3 is made up of 16 amino acids. The trim removed 0 bases at V and 3 bases at J, leaving 5 bases unmatched. The CDR3 protein is CASSLGATGGDYGYTF. For the CDR3, the DNA is TGTGCCAGCAGCTTGGGCGCGACAGGGGGCGACTATGGCTACACCTTC.

This clonotype was seen many times. The chain recombines TRBV10-3 with TRBJ2-7; 9 bases map to TRBD1. Germline lookup yields CDR1 ENHRY and CDR2 SYGVKD. V lost 6 bases, J lost 2 bases, and 5 bases stayed unmatched. CDR3 length equals 14 residues. The CDR3 DNA sequence: TGTGCCATCAGACCGGGACAGGGTACCTACGAGCAGTACGTC. It specifies CAIRPGQGTYEQYV.